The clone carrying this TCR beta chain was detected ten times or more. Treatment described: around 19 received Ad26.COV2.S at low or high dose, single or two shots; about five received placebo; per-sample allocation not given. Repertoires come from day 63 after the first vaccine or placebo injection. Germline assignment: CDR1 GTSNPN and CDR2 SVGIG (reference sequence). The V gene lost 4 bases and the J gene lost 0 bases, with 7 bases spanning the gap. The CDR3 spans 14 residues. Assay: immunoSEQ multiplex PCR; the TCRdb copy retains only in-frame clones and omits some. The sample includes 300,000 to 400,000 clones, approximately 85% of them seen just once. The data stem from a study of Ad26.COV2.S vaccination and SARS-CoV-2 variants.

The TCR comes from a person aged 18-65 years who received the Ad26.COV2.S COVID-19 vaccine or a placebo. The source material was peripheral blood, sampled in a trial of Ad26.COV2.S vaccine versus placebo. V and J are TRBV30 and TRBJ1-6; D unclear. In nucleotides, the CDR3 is TGTGCCTGGATGGCTAGCTCCTATAATTCACCCCTCCACTTT. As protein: CAWMASSYNSPLHF.